The 14 T cell receptor beta chains below were found in one sample sequenced in a study of tumor-infiltrating lymphocytes in primary liver carcinoma. Reverse transcription of roughly 480 ng total RNA with a constant-region primer produced TCR beta cDNA. Modified slightly, ARM-PCR produced TCR beta libraries over three nested multiplex PCR rounds. The first two PCR rounds used TRBV1-TRBV30 primers with a Cbeta primer, 10 cycles each. TCRdb ran MiXCR on the multiplex PCR reads and lists one entry per CDR3 protein. The table lists roughly 70,000 distinct CDR3 sequences, roughly two thirds of them singletons. RNA and DNA were co-extracted from approximately 20-30 mg of unsorted bulk tissue. Sequencing was performed on liver tumor tissue from sampling region 4. Described subset: tumor region T4, right-lateral pole. Receptors were obtained from a man aged 35-49 years with primary liver carcinoma and hepatitis B virus infection.

Regarding this clonotype: A much larger clonotype is one base distant, so this may be a read error. This chain uses TRBV28 with TRBJ2-7, with 8 positions matching TRBD1. The CDR3 length is 14 residues. CDR1 MDHEN and CDR2 SYDVKM come from the germline V gene. Unmatched junction bases numbered 13, after V lost 11 bases and J lost 4 bases. The CDR3 loop is CAVGGQVAIYEQYF. In DNA form, the CDR3 reads TGTGCCGTCGGGGGACAGGTGGCTATTTACGAGCAGTACTTC. The variable domain in full, completed from reference TRBV28 and TRBJ2-7, reads DVKVTQSSRYLVKRTGEKVFLECVQDMDHENMFWYRQDPGLGLRLIYFSYDVKMKEKGDIPEGYSVSREKKERFSLILESASTNQTSMYLCAVGGQVAIYEQYFGPGTRLTVT.

As to this clonotype: The junction departs from germline at one end; a sequencing error may be responsible. The V gene is TRBV7-3, the J gene TRBJ1-3; D is uncertain. The CDR3 length is 15 residues. In germline, CDR1 is SGHTA, CDR2 FQGTGA. The CDR3 nucleotides are TGTGCCAGCAGCTTAAGCGGTGGATTTGGAAACACTATATGTTTT. Translated: CASSLSGGFGNTICF.

Points on this clonotype: The CDR3 end shows no conserved phenylalanine or tryptophan, and so a read error is likely. This chain uses TRBV11-2 with TRBJ2-3; 7 nucleotides agree with TRBD1. CDR1 and CDR2 from the germline V gene are SGHAT and FQNNGV. The CDR3 runs 16 residues. The CDR3 coding sequence is TGTGCCAGCGGCTTAACTAGGGACAGTCCCACAGATACGCAGTATTAT. Translating gives CASGLTRDSPTDTQYY.

With regard to this clonotype: An end of the junction does not agree with germline; a read error may underlie this. V usage is TRBV29-1 and J usage is TRBJ2-5, with a tentative D call TRBD2 (6 bases). Germline V gene data show CDR1 as SQVTM and CDR2 as ANQGSEA. The CDR3 sequence is 14 residues long. The CDR3: CGVEDRAGGEKQYF. As DNA, the CDR3 is TGCGGCGTTGAAGATCGGGCCGGGGGAGAGAAGCAGTACTTC.

About this clonotype: Because the CDR3 is missing its conserved closing phenylalanine or tryptophan, this is likely a read error. The V and J genes are TRBV4-1 and TRBJ2-7; tentatively, D is TRBD1 (5 bases). Germline lookup yields CDR1 MGHRA and CDR2 YSYEKL. This CDR3 is 16 amino acids long. The CDR3, as DNA: TGCGCCAGCAGCAAAGATCGAACAGGTGCCACCCTCGAGCAGTACTCC. This codes for CASSKDRTGATLEQYS.

Remarks on this clonotype: The germline gene is not matched at one end of the junction; a read error may be the cause. This chain links TRBV11-2 with TRBJ1-1; TRBD1 matches 7 bases. CDR3 size: 16 residues. CDR1 is SGHAT and CDR2 is FQNNGV in the germline V gene. CDR3 sequence (DNA): TGTGTTAGCAGCCCATCCAGGGGGTTGGTGAACACTGAAACTTTCTTT. It codes for CVSSPSRGLVNTETFF.

In its sample, this clonotype was seen many times. The genes are TRBV5-4 and TRBJ2-5; TRBD1 aligns across 7 bases. Germline V gene sequence: CDR1 SGHNT, CDR2 YYREEE (reference sequence). Trimming took 4 bases from V and 2 from J; bases not matched to a gene: 5. The CDR3 consists of 14 residues. The CDR3 nucleotides read TGTGCCAGCAGCGCGGCAGGGGGTCAAGAGACCCAGTACTTC. This sequence encodes CASSAAGGQETQYF.

On this clonotype: The junction and the germline gene differ at one end; a read error may be behind it. CDR3 sequence (DNA): TGTGTCAGCAGTTACGTGTCTCCCCGGTACGAGCAGTACTTC. This translates into CVSSYVSPRYEQYF. This chain uses TRBV6-2 or TRBV6-3 with TRBJ2-7; D unclear. The germline CDR1 and CDR2 sequences are MNHEY and SVGEGT. This CDR3 comprises 14 residues.

The gene calls are TRBV6-2 or TRBV6-3 and TRBJ2-3, with 12 bases that match TRBD2. The CDR3 length is 16 residues. Germline V CDR1 and CDR2: MNHEY, SVGEGT. After removal of 2 bases from V and 3 bases from J, the junction contained 3 bases not matched to a gene. Here the CDR3 DNA reads TGTGCCAGCAGTTACCTAGCGGGAGGGCCGACAGATACGCAGTATTTT. This sequence encodes CASSYLAGGPTDTQYF.

This clonotype was counted ten times or more. CDR3 sequence: CAWTRQRTDTQYF. The CDR3 region has the DNA TGTGCCTGGACACGTCAGCGCACAGATACGCAGTATTTT. This chain joins TRBV30 and TRBJ2-3; D is unresolved. Trimming left V 4 bases short and J 1 base short, with 9 bases between. Germline-derived CDR1 and CDR2 are GTSNPN and SVGIG (reference sequence). The CDR3 covers 13 residues.

This chain connects TRBV6-2 or TRBV6-3 to TRBJ2-1; TRBD2 matches 8 bases. Germline V gives CDR1 MNHEY, CDR2 SVGEGT. Trimming cost V 11 bases and J 6 bases; bases outside gene matches: 15. The CDR3 sequence is 15 residues long. DNA for the CDR3: TGTGCCCACTCCTTAACGGGAGGGCCGGTCAATGAGCAGTTCTTC. Its translation is CAHSLTGGPVNEQFF.

In regard to this clonotype: Likely a read error: the CDR3 ends without its conserved phenylalanine or tryptophan. The chain couples TRBV5-4 to TRBJ2-7, with TRBD1 identical over 7 bases. Per germline, CDR1 SGHNT and CDR2 YYREEE (reference sequence). J gave up 6 bases and V 8 bases, and 11 bases lay outside the gene matches. The CDR3 consists of 13 residues. In DNA, the CDR3 is TGTGCCAGAAGCCAAGACAGGGTAGTCGAGCAGTACATC. Amino acid sequence: CARSQDRVVEQYI.

Turning to this clonotype: The junction shows a germline mismatch at one end, possibly a read error. V usage is TRBV29-1 and J usage is TRBJ2-1; 7 bases map to TRBD1. Germline V gene sequence: CDR1 SQVTM, CDR2 ANQGSEA. The CDR3 totals 14 residues. The DNA of the CDR3 is TGCAGCGTGATGAGACAGGGCGCTTACAATGAGCAGTCCTTC. Its protein is CSVMRQGAYNEQSF.

Concerning this clonotype: Because it lacks the conserved phenylalanine or tryptophan at the end, this CDR3 is likely a read error. This rearrangement joins TRBV4-1 to TRBJ2-7; D might be TRBD2 (6 bases). CDR3 length: 15 residues. CDR1 is MGHRA, CDR2 YSYEKL, per germline. The CDR3: CVSCQDEGGNYEQYL. The CDR3 bases are TGCGTCAGCTGCCAAGATGAGGGCGGGAACTACGAGCAGTACCTC.